Sequencing of this T cell receptor beta chain was carried out in a study of monozygotic twins with cystic fibrosis. Study-wide findings and caveats: Clonality was generally low (median around 0.009), higher in the most severe patients.

As to this clone: The antigen is unknown.

Clones were read by immunoSEQ multiplex PCR, and TCRdb kept only the in-frame ones, dropping some. The profile covers roughly 13,000 clones, with around 87% appearing a single time and about 0.69% taken by the ten largest. V dropped 0 bases and J dropped 0 bases, with 6 bases sitting between them. CDR1 LNHNV and CDR2 YYDKDF come from the germline V gene (reference sequence). The CDR3 covers 16 residues. Sequences were obtained from blood. The V call is TRBV15, the J call TRBJ2-6; D is unresolved. This clonotype was obtained from a boy between 10 and 17 years old with cystic fibrosis. This CDR3 reads CATSRDVNSGANVLTF. DNA of the CDR3: TGTGCCACCAGCAGAGACGTGAACTCTGGGGCCAACGTCCTGACTTTC.